These 11 T cell receptor beta chains share one sample of origin, sequenced in a study of blood T cell repertoires in COVID-19. Only in-frame clones appear in the TCRdb table, and some are missing; sequencing was by immunoSEQ multiplex PCR. This table has about 49,000 clones, around 85% appearing once. The source material was peripheral blood. These receptor sequences come from a human donor in a cohort sampled during active COVID-19.

J is TRBJ1-2 and V is TRBV3-1 (or the pseudogene TRBV3-2), with a weak D call TRBD1 (5 bases). CDR1 is LGHDT and CDR2 is YNNKEL in the germline V gene (reference sequence). This CDR3 comprises 15 residues. Trimming cost V 0 bases and J 8 bases, with 16 bases left between them. The CDR3 DNA is TGTGCCAGCAGCCAAGATCGGGCAGGGCCGTGGGGCTACACCTTC. Translating gives CASSQDRAGPWGYTF.

The V gene is TRBV18, the J gene TRBJ2-1, with 7 bases aligning to TRBD1. Trimming at V came to 0 bases and at J to 12 bases, leaving 14 bases not matched to a gene. CDR3 size: 16 residues. Germline CDR1 KGHSH, CDR2 LQKENI. The CDR3 DNA sequence: TGTGCCAGCTCACCACCGAGACAGGGCCTGGCCTGGGCGCAGTTCTTC. This gives the protein CASSPPRQGLAWAQFF.

The chain is built from TRBV5-1 and TRBJ2-7, with 8 bases lining up with TRBD2. This CDR3 has 15 amino acids. Germline V lookup: CDR1 SGHRS, CDR2 YFSETQ. The V gene end was trimmed by 4 bases and the J gene end by 6 bases; junction bases not matched to a gene: 12. The DNA of the CDR3 is TGCGCCAGCAGCGTTACTAGCGGCGGTTCCCCCGAGCAGTACTTC. It is translated as CASSVTSGGSPEQYF.

The chain joins TRBV6-5 to TRBJ1-1; TRBD1 aligns across 8 bases. The ends lost 6 bases at V and 4 bases at J; junction bases unmatched: 10. The length of the CDR3 is 15 residues. The germline V gene encodes CDR1 MNHEY and CDR2 SVGAGI. CDR3 region: CASRRSGGAFTEAFF. For the CDR3, the DNA is TGTGCCAGCAGGCGATCAGGGGGCGCCTTCACTGAAGCTTTCTTT.

The rearrangement links TRBV5-1 to TRBJ1-4; tentatively, D is TRBD1 (5 bases). From germline, CDR1 is SGHRS and CDR2 YFSETQ. The CDR3 runs to 14 residues. V lost 4 bases and J lost 6, with 13 bases in between. The CDR3 bases are TGCGCCAGCAGCCCGGGGGGTGTGGATGAAAAACTGTTTTTT. The encoded protein is CASSPGGVDEKLFF.

The table lists this clone with a count of one. This sequence joins TRBV29-1 and TRBJ1-1; no clear D. V was clipped by 3 bases and J by 4 bases, with 12 bases between them. Germline values: CDR1 SQVTM, CDR2 ANQGSEA. This CDR3 spans 13 amino acids. The CDR3, as DNA: TGCAGCGTTGACGAGGGTGGGAGCACTGAAGCTTTCTTT. Translated: CSVDEGGSTEAFF.

The chain uses TRBV5-5 and TRBJ1-4; D is possibly TRBD1 (5 bases). Germline V CDR1 and CDR2: SGHKS, YYEKEE (reference sequence). The CDR3 extends over 14 amino acids. V was pared by 2 bases and J by 8 bases, with 13 bases between. CDR3 region: CASSLFRRGEKLFF. The CDR3 DNA reads TGTGCCAGCAGCTTATTCCGAAGGGGAGAAAAACTGTTTTTT.

The chain is built from TRBV30 and TRBJ1-4; D is undetermined. This CDR3 spans 13 amino acids. Trimming took off 0 bases at V and 6 bases at J, with 8 bases between the two ends. Germline V gene data show CDR1 as GTSNPN and CDR2 as SVGIG (reference sequence). The CDR3 reads CAWSVGGYEKLFF. CDR3 DNA sequence: TGTGCCTGGAGTGTAGGAGGGTATGAAAAACTGTTTTTT.

The chain employs TRBV7-2 and TRBJ1-2, with 7 nucleotides matching TRBD1. The CDR3 covers 16 residues. The junction had 15 bases not matched to a gene; V was cut back by 4 bases and J by 7 bases. Germline lookup yields CDR1 SGHTA and CDR2 FQGNSA. The CDR3: CASSSRQGSSIGGYTF. The CDR3 region has the DNA TGTGCCAGCAGCTCCAGACAGGGCAGCTCTATAGGTGGCTACACCTTC.

CDR3 in DNA: TGTGCCAGTACATTACCTAGGACAGGGGACACCGGGGAGCTGTTTTTT. Translating gives CASTLPRTGDTGELFF. The J gene is TRBJ2-2, the V gene TRBV19; TRBD1 matches 9 bases. The CDR3 runs 16 residues. The germline V gene has CDR1 LNHDA and CDR2 SQIVND (reference sequence). V was pared by 7 bases and J by 3 bases, with 9 bases of the junction left unmatched.

V and J are TRBV5-1 and TRBJ2-2; maybe TRBD1 (6 bases). CDR1 SGHRS and CDR2 YFSETQ come from the germline V gene. V lost 5 bases to trimming and J lost 3 bases, with 14 bases between them. The CDR3 loop spans 15 amino acids. CDR3 in amino acids: CASSPGQSYTGELFF. CDR3 coding DNA: TGCGCCAGCAGTCCCGGACAGAGCTACACCGGGGAGCTGTTTTTT.